These 32 T cell receptor beta chains originate from one sample sequenced in a study of cytomegalovirus exposure and HLA in healthy donors (dated 2017 in TCRdb). The library was produced with the immunoSEQ multiplex PCR assay. Imported from immuneACCESS, the table was reduced by TCRdb to in-frame sequences with V and J called. These copies leave out some clones; in studies compared against another copy, an unresolved V gene accounts for under half, and the cause of the remainder is not known. Here the sample has 70,000 or so clones; about 91% occur a single time. The ten biggest clones cover approximately 3.4% of the sample. The material sequenced was PBMCs. The receptor set was obtained from a man in his late teens or twenties in good health and CMV-seronegative.

The gene calls are TRBV27 and TRBJ2-5, with D possibly being TRBD2 (5 bases). Trimming took 5 bases from V and 0 from J, leaving 10 bases between them. CDR1 MNHEY and CDR2 SMNVEV come from the germline V gene (reference sequence). The CDR3 runs 14 residues. This CDR3 reads CASSPSGYQETQYF. CDR3 nucleotides: TGTGCCAGCAGTCCCTCGGGGTACCAAGAGACCCAGTACTTC.

The rearrangement uses TRBV6-4 and TRBJ2-1; 14 positions match TRBD2. The germline CDR1 and CDR2 sequences are MRHNA and SNTAGT. The CDR3 extends over 15 amino acids. V lost 5 bases to trimming and J lost 6 bases; unmatched junction nucleotides: 3. CDR3 sequence reads: CASSHGTSGSNEQFF. The CDR3, as DNA: TGTGCCAGCAGTCATGGGACTAGCGGGAGCAATGAGCAGTTCTTC.

This rearrangement joins TRBV30 to TRBJ1-2; the D is unclear. The V and J ends lost 6 bases and 8 bases respectively, with 16 bases between them. Germline lookup yields CDR1 GTSNPN and CDR2 SVGIG (reference sequence). This CDR3 contains 12 residues. The CDR3 is CACRQDTGGYTF. DNA of the CDR3: TGTGCCTGCCGACAAGACACCGGCGGCTACACCTTC.

The gene calls are TRBV4-3 and TRBJ2-1; the D gene is possibly TRBD2 (6 bases). Deletions cut 6 bases from V and 7 bases from J, with 22 bases between. From germline, CDR1 is LGHNA and CDR2 YSLEER. This CDR3 is built from 16 residues. The CDR3 region is CASSEILGGADNEQFF. The CDR3 nucleotides read TGCGCCAGCAGTGAGATTCTGGGGGGAGCAGATAATGAGCAGTTCTTC.

The chain's CDR3 is CASSPRWGEGRETQYF. As DNA, the CDR3 is TGTGCCAGCAGCCCCCGGTGGGGGGAGGGCCGGGAGACCCAGTACTTC. The chain couples TRBV11-2 to TRBJ2-5; 7 nucleotides align to TRBD2. Per the germline V gene, CDR1 is SGHAT and CDR2 is FQNNGV. This CDR3 is 16 amino acids long. J gave up 5 bases and V 5 bases, and 14 bases lay outside the gene matches.

V is TRBV13 and J is TRBJ2-7; possible D gene TRBD1, 6 bases. Germline values: CDR1 PRHDT, CDR2 FYEKMQ (reference sequence). This CDR3 has 16 residues. Trimming shortened V by 4 bases and J by 5 bases, and 21 bases separated the two germline ends. The CDR3 DNA follows: TGTGCCAGCAGCTCCCCCCGGCGGCAGGGGCTCCACGAGCAGTACTTC. As protein: CASSSPRRQGLHEQYF.

This chain uses TRBV6-1 with TRBJ2-3; 8 bases are a match to TRBD1. The trim removed 5 bases at V and 1 base at J, leaving 2 bases unmatched. Germline CDR1 MNHNS, CDR2 SASEGT. The CDR3 contains 14 residues. The CDR3 sequence is CASSTGGGTDTQYF. DNA of the CDR3: TGTGCCAGCAGTACAGGGGGTGGCACAGATACGCAGTATTTT.

V and J are TRBV6-1 and TRBJ2-1, with 9 bases identical to TRBD2. V lost 8 bases and J lost 12; bases outside the gene matches: 14. The CDR3 consists of 14 residues. The V gene's germline CDR1 is MNHNS and CDR2 SASEGT. CDR3 in DNA: TGTGCCAGCGGTAGCGGGAGAGGGGGGGAACGGCAGTTCTTC. Protein sequence: CASGSGRGGERQFF.

The CDR3 bases are TGTGCCAGCAGGGCATCCGGGACAGAAAATGAAAAACTGTTTTTT. It specifies CASRASGTENEKLFF. The rearrangement links TRBV2 to TRBJ1-4; 7 bases align to TRBD1. From germline, CDR1 is SNHLY and CDR2 FYNNEI. The CDR3 is 15 residues long. With 6 bases clipped from V and 5 bases from J, the junction kept 9 bases outside the gene matches. Together with reference TRBV2 and TRBJ1-4, the CDR3 gives the full variable domain: EPEVTQTPSHQVTQMGQEVILRCVPISNHLYFYWYRQILGQKVEFLVSFYNNEISEKSEIFDDQFSVERPDGSNFTLKIRSTKLEDSAMYFCASRASGTENEKLFFGSGTQLSVL.

The J gene is TRBJ1-1, the V gene TRBV7-9; D gene uncertain. The germline CDR1 and CDR2 sequences are SEHNR and FQNEAQ (reference sequence). V was trimmed by 5 bases and J by 9 bases, leaving 13 bases between them. The CDR3 is 12 amino acids. The CDR3 nucleotides read TGTGCCAGCAGCAAAGACAAAATCCAAGCTTTCTTT. This gives the protein CASSKDKIQAFF.

This clone was detected only once. The genes are TRBV7-3 and TRBJ2-7; 7 bases fit TRBD2. The CDR3 totals 15 residues. Germline loops: CDR1 SGHTA, CDR2 FQGTGA. Germline trimming cut 8 bases from V and 6 bases from J; bases unmatched to any gene: 16. The DNA for the CDR3 is TGTGCCAGCTCGTCCGCTGGGGCGGGAGCTCCCGAGCAGTACTTC. Protein product: CASSSAGAGAPEQYF. Variable domain in full (rest from reference TRBV7-3 and TRBJ2-7): GAGVSQTPSNKVTEKGKYVELRCDPISGHTALYWYRQSLGQGPEFLIYFQGTGAADDSGLPNDRFFAVRPEGSVSTLKIQRTERGDSAVYLCASSSAGAGAPEQYFGPGTRLTVT.

V is TRBV28 and J is TRBJ2-1; TRBD2 matches 9 bases. From germline, CDR1 is MDHEN and CDR2 SYDVKM. V was clipped by 5 bases and J by 9 bases; unmatched bases: 14. This CDR3 region has 16 residues. The CDR3 here is CASSPPGGSGSPEQFF. Here the CDR3 DNA reads TGTGCCAGCAGTCCCCCCGGGGGTAGCGGGAGTCCTGAGCAGTTCTTC.

The genes are TRBV9 and TRBJ2-1; 11 bases fit TRBD2. The CDR3 is made up of 15 amino acids. Germline V gene sequence: CDR1 SGDLS, CDR2 YYNGEE. V shed 4 bases, J shed 6 bases, and the junction held 6 bases outside the gene matches. CDR3 sequence reads: CASSPRLAGSNEQFF. The CDR3 DNA sequence: TGTGCCAGCAGCCCGCGACTAGCGGGATCCAATGAGCAGTTCTTC.

The rearrangement uses TRBV11-2 and TRBJ2-6; possible D gene TRBD2, 5 bases. The germline gives CDR1 SGHAT, CDR2 FQNNGV. The V gene lost 5 bases and the J gene lost 4 bases, with 12 bases spanning the gap. This CDR3 has 15 amino acids. The CDR3 reads CASSPSGYGANVLTF. CDR3 nucleotides: TGTGCCAGCAGCCCCTCGGGGTACGGGGCCAACGTCCTGACTTTC.

A single count supports this clone. V usage is TRBV6-6 and J usage is TRBJ1-2; tentative D call: TRBD1 (6 bases). The germline V gene has CDR1 MNHNY and CDR2 SVGAGI (reference sequence). V lost 6 bases, J lost 6 bases, and 14 bases lay in between. The CDR3 is made up of 13 amino acids. The CDR3 loop is CASSSNRANGYTF. CDR3 nucleotides: TGTGCCAGCAGCTCGAACAGGGCCAATGGCTACACCTTC.

This sequence joins TRBV7-2 and TRBJ2-7; 7 bases map to TRBD2. After removal of 5 bases from V and 2 bases from J, the junction contained 6 bases not matched to a gene. Looked up from germline, CDR1 is SGHTA and CDR2 is FQGNSA. CDR3 length: 14 residues. The CDR3 bases are TGTGCCAGCAGCCGCCTAGCGGACACCTACGAGCAGTACTTC. Protein sequence: CASSRLADTYEQYF.

The chain carries TRBV6-1 and TRBJ1-1, with unresolved D. Deletions cut 11 bases from V and 8 bases from J, with 15 bases between. Per germline, CDR1 MNHNS and CDR2 SASEGT. This CDR3 is 11 amino acids long. CDR3 loop: CALRRVTEAFF. The CDR3 nucleotides are TGTGCCCTTAGGCGGGTAACGGAAGCTTTCTTT.

This chain connects TRBV5-5 to TRBJ2-3; the match to TRBD2 covers 13 bases. V lost 4 bases to trimming and J lost 6 bases; unmatched junction nucleotides: 5. There are 15 residues in the CDR3. Germline V lookup: CDR1 SGHKS, CDR2 YYEKEE (reference sequence). CDR3 protein: CASSAGLAGSDTQYF. In nucleotides, the CDR3 is TGTGCCAGCAGCGCGGGACTAGCGGGATCGGATACGCAGTATTTT.

The genes are TRBV6-6 and TRBJ1-1; D not resolved. Germline V gene sequence: CDR1 MNHNY, CDR2 SVGAGI (reference sequence). The CDR3 is made up of 15 amino acids. V gave up 2 bases and J gave up 3 bases, with 13 bases separating them. The CDR3 here is CASSYSLVEYTEAFF. The CDR3, as DNA: TGTGCCAGCAGTTACAGCCTGGTAGAATACACTGAAGCTTTCTTT.

The CDR3 loop is CASSPGTSHGNEQFF. The CDR3 DNA reads TGTGCCAGCAGCCCCGGGACTAGCCATGGCAATGAGCAGTTCTTC. J is TRBJ2-1 and V is TRBV7-3; 9 bases align to TRBD2. J lost 6 bases, V lost 5 bases, and 8 bases had no gene match. The CDR3 length is 15 residues. From germline, CDR1 is SGHTA and CDR2 FQGTGA. The whole variable domain, remainder taken from reference TRBV7-3 and TRBJ2-1, is GAGVSQTPSNKVTEKGKYVELRCDPISGHTALYWYRQSLGQGPEFLIYFQGTGAADDSGLPNDRFFAVRPEGSVSTLKIQRTERGDSAVYLCASSPGTSHGNEQFFGPGTRLTVL.

The V gene is TRBV19, the J gene TRBJ2-6; TRBD1 is a possible D gene (6 bases). Germline CDR1 is LNHDA and CDR2 is SQIVND (reference sequence). V was pared by 3 bases and J by 0 bases, with 12 bases between. This CDR3 is built from 17 residues. CDR3 DNA: TGTGCCAGTAGTATCAAAGGGGGATTCTCTGGGGCCAACGTCCTGACTTTC. This codes for CASSIKGGFSGANVLTF. Together with reference TRBV19 and TRBJ2-6, the CDR3 gives the full variable domain: DGGITQSPKYLFRKEGQNVTLSCEQNLNHDAMYWYRQDPGQGLRLIYYSQIVNDFQKGDIAEGYSVSREKKESFPLTVTSAQKNPTAFYLCASSIKGGFSGANVLTFGAGSRLTVL.

The chain joins TRBV5-4 to TRBJ2-1, with a tentative D call TRBD2 (5 bases). Germline CDR1 and CDR2: SGHNT and YYREEE (reference sequence). Trimming took off 3 bases at V and 6 bases at J, with 13 bases between the two ends. The CDR3 loop spans 14 amino acids. The CDR3 protein is CASSSGLARNEQFF. The CDR3 coding sequence is TGTGCCAGCAGCTCCGGGCTAGCACGCAATGAGCAGTTCTTC.

The CDR3 sequence is CASSLGTFAGELFF. As DNA, the CDR3 is TGTGCCAGCAGCCTCGGGACATTTGCCGGGGAGCTGTTTTTT. The chain links TRBV9 to TRBJ2-2; tentative D call: TRBD1 (6 bases). CDR3 length equals 14 residues. Germline V gene lookup returns CDR1 SGDLS and CDR2 YYNGEE. Between the trimmed V and J ends, which lost 4 bases and 6 bases, there was a span of 13 bases. The variable domain in full, with the rest retrieved from reference TRBV9 and TRBJ2-2, is DSGVTQTPKHLITATGQRVTLRCSPRSGDLSVYWYQQSLDQGLQFLIQYYNGEERAKGNILERFSAQQFPDLHSELNLSSLELGDSALYFCASSLGTFAGELFFGEGSRLTVL.

This clone was seen once. Here the CDR3 DNA reads TGTGCCTGGAGAAGAAAGACAGCCGGCTACACCTTC. It translates to CAWRRKTAGYTF. This chain uses TRBV30 with TRBJ1-2; D perhaps matches TRBD1 (5 bases). Trimming cost V 3 bases and J 8 bases, with 13 bases left between them. The germline V gene has CDR1 GTSNPN and CDR2 SVGIG (reference sequence). This CDR3 is 12 amino acids long.

The chain uses TRBV7-2 and TRBJ1-4; D unclear. The V end lost 5 bases, the J end lost 1 base, and 11 bases lay between the germline ends. CDR1 is SGHTA, CDR2 FQGNSA, per germline. The CDR3 runs 15 residues. CDR3 loop: CASSRGRGTNEKLFF. The CDR3 DNA reads as TGTGCCAGCAGCCGAGGTCGTGGAACTAATGAAAAACTGTTTTTT.

The V gene is TRBV7-9, the J gene TRBJ2-5; 8 positions agree with TRBD2. CDR1 SEHNR and CDR2 FQNEAQ come from the germline V gene (reference sequence). The CDR3 sequence is 15 residues long. Losses at the gene ends were 4 bases for V and 4 bases for J; bases not matched to a gene: 8. The CDR3 spells CASSSAGGLSETQYF. CDR3 sequence (DNA): TGTGCCAGCAGCTCCGCGGGGGGACTGTCAGAGACCCAGTACTTC.

The count of this clone is one. The J gene is TRBJ2-5, the V gene TRBV15; 11 positions agree with TRBD2. The CDR3 has 20 residues. Germline values: CDR1 LNHNV, CDR2 YYDKDF (reference sequence). The V segment lost 5 bases and the J segment 5 bases; nucleotides outside the gene matches: 22. For the CDR3, the DNA is TGTGCCACCAGCGGGGCCGGGACTAGCGGTTCCTTTATGCCGTGGGAGACCCAGTACTTC. Protein sequence: CATSGAGTSGSFMPWETQYF.

The count of this clone is one. V gene TRBV6-5 combines with J gene TRBJ1-1; 9 positions agree with TRBD1. The CDR3 is 14 residues long. V gave up 3 bases and J gave up 5 bases; unmatched junction bases: 4. Germline CDR1 MNHEY, CDR2 SVGAGI. The CDR3 nucleotides are TGTGCCAGCAGTTATATGACAGGGGGGACTGAAGCTTTCTTT. Residues: CASSYMTGGTEAFF.

This rearrangement joins TRBV28 to TRBJ1-5; 11 bases align to TRBD1. Germline loops: CDR1 MDHEN, CDR2 SYDVKM. This CDR3 is built from 16 residues. V gave up 7 bases and J gave up 3 bases; unmatched junction bases: 8. Here the CDR3 DNA reads TGTGCCAGCACCCTCGGACAGGGGGCCCCCAATCAGCCCCAGCATTTT. This codes for CASTLGQGAPNQPQHF. Together with reference TRBV28 and TRBJ1-5, the CDR3 gives the full variable domain: DVKVTQSSRYLVKRTGEKVFLECVQDMDHENMFWYRQDPGLGLRLIYFSYDVKMKEKGDIPEGYSVSREKKERFSLILESASTNQTSMYLCASTLGQGAPNQPQHFGDGTRLSIL.

This chain links TRBV28 with TRBJ2-6; tentative D call: TRBD1 (6 bases). The ends were cut back, 6 bases at V and 0 bases at J, with 15 bases in the middle. This CDR3 contains 17 residues. Germline CDR1 is MDHEN and CDR2 is SYDVKM. CDR3 in DNA: TGTGCCAGCAGAACAGGGTCCCTTAGCTCTGGGGCCAACGTCCTGACTTTC. Translation gives CASRTGSLSSGANVLTF.

This chain connects TRBV28 to TRBJ2-7; weak D call: TRBD1 (6 bases). V was shortened by 1 base and J by 6 bases, with 16 bases between the two germline ends. Germline V gives CDR1 MDHEN, CDR2 SYDVKM. CDR3 length equals 15 residues. CDR3: CASSLFLQGRSEQYF. The CDR3 region has the DNA TGTGCCAGCAGTTTATTCCTACAGGGTCGAAGCGAGCAGTACTTC. The full variable domain, with the rest looked up from reference TRBV28 and TRBJ2-7, is DVKVTQSSRYLVKRTGEKVFLECVQDMDHENMFWYRQDPGLGLRLIYFSYDVKMKEKGDIPEGYSVSREKKERFSLILESASTNQTSMYLCASSLFLQGRSEQYFGPGTRLTVT.

The chain employs TRBV7-2 and TRBJ2-1; 9 bases map to TRBD1. V was pared by 1 base and J by 7 bases, with 2 bases of the junction left unmatched. The length of the CDR3 is 14 residues. Germline-derived CDR1 and CDR2 are SGHTA and FQGNSA. CDR3 coding DNA: TGTGCCAGCAGCTTAGGGGGACAGGGTAATGAGCAGTTCTTC. This translates into CASSLGGQGNEQFF.